The next 24 T cell receptor beta chains were all read from a single sample in a study of cytomegalovirus exposure and HLA in healthy donors. Repertoires were generated with immunoSEQ multiplex PCR, while TCRdb's copy carries only in-frame clones and drops some. The sample shows 100,000 to 150,000 clones, 86% of them seen only once. Sequencing was carried out using PBMCs. Receptor source: a man younger than 35 in good health and CMV-seronegative.

This clone was seen only once. The chain links TRBV5-6 to TRBJ1-2; no definite D call. The V gene lost 4 bases and the J gene lost 1 base, with 11 bases spanning the gap. This CDR3 region has 14 residues. Germline lookup yields CDR1 SGHDT and CDR2 YYEEEE. CDR3 protein: CASSDRRINYGYTF. In DNA form, the CDR3 reads TGTGCCAGCAGCGACCGGAGGATTAACTATGGCTACACCTTC. Drawing the rest from reference TRBV5-6 and TRBJ1-2, the complete variable domain is DAGVTQSPTHLIKTRGQQVTLRCSPKSGHDTVSWYQQALGQGPQFIFQYYEEEERQRGNFPDRFSGHQFPNYSSELNVNALLLGDSALYLCASSDRRINYGYTFGSGTRLTVV.

The rearrangement links TRBV4-2 to TRBJ2-4; 7 bases fit TRBD2. The CDR3 is made up of 16 amino acids. V gave up 4 bases and J gave up 7 bases; unmatched junction bases: 13. Per germline, CDR1 LGHNA and CDR2 YNFKEQ. CDR3 in DNA: TGTGCCAGCAGCCTGAACCCCAGGACTAGAATGAACATTCAGTACTTC. Translated, it gives CASSLNPRTRMNIQYF.

The V call is TRBV9, the J call TRBJ2-5; TRBD1 is a possible D gene (5 bases). Per germline, CDR1 SGDLS and CDR2 YYNGEE. Trimming shortened V by 0 bases and J by 1 base, and 7 bases separated the two germline ends. The CDR3 consists of 14 residues. The CDR3 protein is CASSVADTQETQYF. The CDR3 region has the DNA TGTGCCAGCAGCGTAGCGGACACCCAAGAGACCCAGTACTTC.

The chain links TRBV14 to TRBJ2-7; 7 bases agree with TRBD2. This CDR3 contains 15 residues. The germline gives CDR1 SGHDN, CDR2 FVKESK. Germline trimming cut 1 base from V and 2 bases from J; bases unmatched to any gene: 5. The CDR3 sequence: CASSQVGGIAYEQYF. Written as DNA, the CDR3 is TGTGCCAGCAGCCAAGTGGGGGGGATAGCCTACGAGCAGTACTTC.

The CDR3 nucleotides are TGTGCCAGCAGTTTTAACGGTGATCAGCCCCAGCATTTT. Amino acids: CASSFNGDQPQHF. V is TRBV27 and J is TRBJ1-5; D gene ambiguous. V was trimmed by 3 bases and J by 5 bases, leaving 8 bases between them. This CDR3 comprises 13 residues. Germline assignment: CDR1 MNHEY and CDR2 SMNVEV (reference sequence).

This chain uses TRBV27 with TRBJ2-7, with 9 bases matching TRBD1. This CDR3 is built from 14 residues. V trimming: 4 bases; J trimming: 3 bases; junction bases outside the gene matches: 4. Germline V CDR1 and CDR2: MNHEY, SMNVEV (reference sequence). The CDR3 nucleotides read TGTGCCAGCAGTTACTCGACAGGGGGCTACGAGCAGTACTTC. Protein product: CASSYSTGGYEQYF.

The chain has TRBV5-1 and TRBJ2-7; 7 bases are shared with TRBD2. The length of the CDR3 is 15 residues. The J segment lost 2 bases and the V segment lost 1 base, leaving 6 bases of the junction unmatched. CDR1 and CDR2 from the germline V gene are SGHRS and YFSETQ. In DNA form, the CDR3 reads TGCGCCAGCAGCTTGAGTCAGGCGGGGGCCTACGAGCAGTACTTC. Its translation is CASSLSQAGAYEQYF.

Written as DNA, the CDR3 is TGTGCCTGGAGTTTAGGCGGAGGTGGATCACCCCTCCACTTT. Amino acids: CAWSLGGGGSPLHF. The chain carries TRBV30 and TRBJ1-6; unclear D gene. Trimming pared 2 bases from V and 10 bases from J, leaving 15 bases between. This CDR3 spans 14 amino acids. CDR1 and CDR2 from the germline V gene are GTSNPN and SVGIG (reference sequence).

This clone showed up just a few times. The chain uses TRBV6-4 and TRBJ2-7; 12 bases match TRBD2. Germline trimming cut 6 bases from V and 2 bases from J; bases unmatched to any gene: 2. CDR1 and CDR2 from the germline V gene are MRHNA and SNTAGT. The CDR3 loop spans 14 amino acids. Here the CDR3 reads CASSRTSGAYEQYF. For the CDR3, the DNA is TGTGCCAGCAGCCGGACTAGCGGGGCCTACGAGCAGTACTTC.

CDR3 DNA: TGTGCCAGCAGCGAAGGAGACAGGGGCTTCAATCAGCCCCAGCATTTT. Protein product: CASSEGDRGFNQPQHF. The rearrangement joins TRBV7-8 to TRBJ1-5; 8 bases are shared with TRBD1. Germline V gene lookup returns CDR1 SGHVS and CDR2 FQNEAQ. With V trimmed by 5 bases and J by 3 bases, 9 bases remained unmatched. CDR3 length equals 16 residues.

The gene calls are TRBV19 and TRBJ1-3; 8 bases are shared with TRBD1. With 5 bases clipped from V and 2 bases from J, the junction kept 11 bases outside the gene matches. The germline V gene encodes CDR1 LNHDA and CDR2 SQIVND (reference sequence). The CDR3 extends over 17 amino acids. CDR3 sequence reads: CASSSTDRVPPGNTIYF. The DNA for the CDR3 is TGTGCCAGTAGTTCAACGGACAGGGTACCCCCTGGAAACACCATATATTTT.

This chain joins TRBV6-1 and TRBJ2-3; D might be TRBD2 (6 bases). Trimming took 6 bases from V and 2 from J, leaving 9 bases between them. The CDR3 extends over 13 amino acids. Germline-derived CDR1 and CDR2 are MNHNS and SASEGT. The CDR3 bases are TGTGCCAGCAGATGGCGGGACACAGATACGCAGTATTTT. Amino acids: CASRWRDTDTQYF.

A word on this clone: Since no conserved phenylalanine or tryptophan closes the CDR3, a read error is the likely cause. It is unclear where the CDR3 begins or ends on the DNA, so no DNA is shown, and the CDR3 is as TCRdb lists it. This chain joins TRBV6-5 and TRBJ1-2. The CDR3 extends over 12 residues, inclusive of both ends. CDR1 and CDR2 (germline): MNHEY, SVGAGI. The CDR3 spells CASSNTLGTLLL.

The genes are TRBV20-1 and TRBJ1-2; 7 nucleotides match TRBD1. Germline-derived CDR1 and CDR2 are DFQATT and SNEGSKA (reference sequence). V lost 6 bases to trimming and J lost 7 bases; unmatched junction nucleotides: 5. The CDR3 loop spans 11 amino acids. CDR3 residues: CSATGDLGYTF. DNA of the CDR3: TGCAGTGCAACAGGGGACCTTGGCTACACCTTC.

V usage is TRBV28 and J usage is TRBJ1-5, with 12 positions matching TRBD1. This CDR3 contains 18 residues. V was pared by 3 bases and J by 0 bases, with 6 bases of the junction left unmatched. Germline V lookup: CDR1 MDHEN, CDR2 SYDVKM. The CDR3 DNA reads TGTGCCAGCAGTTTTTGGGGACAGGGGGCTTCTAGCAATCAGCCCCAGCATTTT. Translation gives CASSFWGQGASSNQPQHF.

This clone was counted once. The chain combines TRBV19 with TRBJ2-3, with 11 bases matching TRBD2. J gave up 6 bases and V 5 bases, and 7 bases lay outside the gene matches. The CDR3 runs 15 residues. CDR1 is LNHDA and CDR2 is SQIVND in the germline V gene (reference sequence). CDR3: CASSGRLAGKDTQYF. In nucleotides, the CDR3 is TGTGCCAGTAGTGGAAGACTAGCGGGGAAGGATACGCAGTATTTT.

The chain employs TRBV29-1 and TRBJ2-5; 10 bases are shared with TRBD1. CDR1 SQVTM and CDR2 ANQGSEA come from the germline V gene. The CDR3 covers 13 residues. Losses at the gene ends were 7 bases for V and 4 bases for J; bases not matched to a gene: 6. The CDR3 nucleotides are TGCAGCGCAAGACAGGGGGCGGGAGAGACCCAGTACTTC. Residues: CSARQGAGETQYF.

V and J are TRBV5-1 and TRBJ2-4, with 8 bases matching TRBD2. The germline CDR1 and CDR2 sequences are SGHRS and YFSETQ. The length of the CDR3 is 16 residues. The ends lost 4 bases at V and 1 base at J; junction bases unmatched: 7. The CDR3 sequence: CASSPERGMAKNIQYF. CDR3 DNA: TGCGCCAGCAGCCCGGAGCGGGGGATGGCCAAAAACATTCAGTACTTC.

The gene calls are TRBV30 and TRBJ2-1; 12 bases are a match to TRBD2. Losses at the gene ends were 1 base for V and 6 bases for J; bases not matched to a gene: 1. The CDR3 is made up of 14 amino acids. Germline CDR1 and CDR2: GTSNPN and SVGIG (reference sequence). The CDR3 here is CAWSGTSGINEQFF. CDR3 sequence (DNA): TGTGCCTGGAGTGGGACTAGCGGGATCAATGAGCAGTTCTTC.

The chain carries TRBV7-9 and TRBJ2-5; D is perhaps TRBD2 (5 bases). The CDR3 consists of 13 residues. In germline, CDR1 is SEHNR, CDR2 FQNEAQ (reference sequence). The V end was cut by 4 bases, the J end by 6 bases, with 12 bases between. CDR3 sequence: CASSYPASKTQYF. Written as DNA, the CDR3 is TGTGCCAGCAGCTACCCGGCTAGCAAGACCCAGTACTTC.

The CDR3 bases are TGTGCCAGCAGCTTAGAGGGGCGGCAGACAGATACGCAGTATTTT. It encodes CASSLEGRQTDTQYF. V and J are TRBV7-2 and TRBJ2-3, with D tentatively TRBD1 (5 bases). Germline CDR1 reads SGHTA; CDR2 reads FQGNSA. V was cut by 1 base and J by 3 bases, with 11 bases left in between. This CDR3 is built from 15 residues. The full variable domain, rest sourced from reference TRBV7-2 and TRBJ2-3, is GAGVSQSPSNKVTEKGKDVELRCDPISGHTALYWYRQSLGQGLEFLIYFQGNSAPDKSGLPSDRFSAERTGGSVSTLTIQRTQQEDSAVYLCASSLEGRQTDTQYFGPGTRLTVL.

This chain links TRBV7-2 with TRBJ2-1, with D maybe TRBD2 (6 bases). Trimming removed 5 bases at V and 0 bases at J, with 11 bases between. The germline V gene encodes CDR1 SGHTA and CDR2 FQGNSA. The CDR3 is 15 residues long. The DNA for the CDR3 is TGTGCCAGCAGCGGGACTCTCCGCTCCTACAATGAGCAGTTCTTC. As protein: CASSGTLRSYNEQFF.

V is TRBV25-1 and J is TRBJ2-7; 7 bases are a match to TRBD1. This CDR3 is 13 amino acids long. J gave up 2 bases and V 6 bases, and 4 bases lay outside the gene matches. CDR1 is MGHDK and CDR2 is SYGVNS in the germline V gene. CDR3 DNA sequence: TGTGCCAGCAGACCGACAGGGCCCTACGAGCAGTACTTC. Translated, it gives CASRPTGPYEQYF.

J is TRBJ1-2 and V is TRBV4-1, with D perhaps matching TRBD1 (5 bases). The CDR3 spans 15 residues. Germline V gene sequence: CDR1 MGHRA, CDR2 YSYEKL. Between the trimmed V and J ends, which lost 1 base and 8 bases, there was a span of 17 bases. The CDR3: CASSQAPGGLGGYTF. In DNA, the CDR3 is TGCGCCAGCAGCCAAGCCCCGGGGGGGTTGGGGGGCTACACCTTC.